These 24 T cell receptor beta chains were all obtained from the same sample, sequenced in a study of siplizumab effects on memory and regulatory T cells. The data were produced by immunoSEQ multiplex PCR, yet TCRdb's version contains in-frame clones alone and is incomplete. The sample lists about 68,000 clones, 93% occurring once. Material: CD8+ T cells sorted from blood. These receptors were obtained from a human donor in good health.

This chain's CDR3 is CASSQDLDHYEQYF. The CDR3, as DNA: TGTGCCAGCAGCCAAGATCTGGACCACTACGAGCAGTACTTC. The genes are TRBV14 and TRBJ2-7; D remains unclear. This CDR3 contains 14 residues. CDR1 is SGHDN and CDR2 is FVKESK in the germline V gene. The V end lost 0 bases, the J end lost 3 bases, and 9 bases lay between the germline ends.

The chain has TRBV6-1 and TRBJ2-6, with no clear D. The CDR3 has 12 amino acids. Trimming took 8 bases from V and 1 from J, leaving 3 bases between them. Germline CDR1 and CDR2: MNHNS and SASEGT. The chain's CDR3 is CASQSGANVLTF. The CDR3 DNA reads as TGTGCCAGCCAGTCTGGGGCCAACGTCCTGACTTTC.

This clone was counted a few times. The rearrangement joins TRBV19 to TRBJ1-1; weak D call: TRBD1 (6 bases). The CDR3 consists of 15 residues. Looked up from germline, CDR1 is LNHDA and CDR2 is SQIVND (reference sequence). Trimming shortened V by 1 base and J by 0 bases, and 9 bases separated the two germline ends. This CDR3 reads CASSIAQGMNTEAFF. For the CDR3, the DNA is TGTGCCAGTAGTATAGCTCAGGGGATGAACACTGAAGCTTTCTTT.

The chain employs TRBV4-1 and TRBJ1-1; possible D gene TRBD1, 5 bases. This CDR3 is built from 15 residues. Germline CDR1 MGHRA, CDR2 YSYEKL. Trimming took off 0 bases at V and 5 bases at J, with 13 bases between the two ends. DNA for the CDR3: TGCGCCAGCAGCCAAGATGGGGGAGGACGAACTGAAGCTTTCTTT. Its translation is CASSQDGGGRTEAFF.

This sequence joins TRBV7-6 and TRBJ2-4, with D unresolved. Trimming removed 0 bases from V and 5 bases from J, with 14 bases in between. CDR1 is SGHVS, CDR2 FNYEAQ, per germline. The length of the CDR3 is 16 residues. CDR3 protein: CASSLAGGAHENIQYF. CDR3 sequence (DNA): TGTGCCAGCAGCTTAGCAGGTGGTGCTCACGAAAACATTCAGTACTTC.

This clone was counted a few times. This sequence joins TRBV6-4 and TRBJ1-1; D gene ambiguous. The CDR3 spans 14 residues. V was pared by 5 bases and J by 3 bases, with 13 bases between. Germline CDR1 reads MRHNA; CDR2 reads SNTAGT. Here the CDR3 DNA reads TGTGCCAGCAGTTCCCAGGCGGGTCACACTGAAGCTTTCTTT. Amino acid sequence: CASSSQAGHTEAFF.

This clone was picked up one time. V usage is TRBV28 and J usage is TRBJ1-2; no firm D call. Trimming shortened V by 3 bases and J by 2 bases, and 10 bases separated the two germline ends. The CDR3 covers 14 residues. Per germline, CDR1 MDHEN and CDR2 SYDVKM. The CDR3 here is CASSFPQQNYGYTF. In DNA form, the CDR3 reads TGTGCCAGCAGTTTCCCGCAGCAAAACTATGGCTACACCTTC.

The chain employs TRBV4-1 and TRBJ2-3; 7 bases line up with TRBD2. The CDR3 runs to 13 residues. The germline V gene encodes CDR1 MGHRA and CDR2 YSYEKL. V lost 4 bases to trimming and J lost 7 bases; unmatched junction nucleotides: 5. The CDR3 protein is CASSPSSGYTQYF. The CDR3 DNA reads TGCGCCAGCAGCCCTTCTAGCGGCTATACGCAGTATTTT.

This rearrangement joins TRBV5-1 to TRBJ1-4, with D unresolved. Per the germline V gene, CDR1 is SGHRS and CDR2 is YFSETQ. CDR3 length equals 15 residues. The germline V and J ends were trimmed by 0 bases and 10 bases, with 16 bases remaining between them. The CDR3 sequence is CASSLAVRRTGKLFF. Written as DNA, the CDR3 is TGCGCCAGCAGCTTGGCGGTGAGACGTACGGGAAAACTGTTTTTT.

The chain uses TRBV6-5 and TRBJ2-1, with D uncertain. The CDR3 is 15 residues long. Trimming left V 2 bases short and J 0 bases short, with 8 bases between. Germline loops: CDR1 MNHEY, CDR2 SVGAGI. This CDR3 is CASSYLPSSYNEQFF. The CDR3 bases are TGTGCCAGCAGTTACCTTCCAAGCTCCTACAATGAGCAGTTCTTC.

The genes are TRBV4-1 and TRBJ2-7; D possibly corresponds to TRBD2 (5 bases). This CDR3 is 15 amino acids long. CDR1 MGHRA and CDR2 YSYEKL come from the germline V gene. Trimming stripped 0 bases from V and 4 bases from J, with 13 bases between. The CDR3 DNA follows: TGCGCCAGCAGCCAAGAGCAGCGGCCTTTATACGAGCAGTACTTC. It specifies CASSQEQRPLYEQYF.

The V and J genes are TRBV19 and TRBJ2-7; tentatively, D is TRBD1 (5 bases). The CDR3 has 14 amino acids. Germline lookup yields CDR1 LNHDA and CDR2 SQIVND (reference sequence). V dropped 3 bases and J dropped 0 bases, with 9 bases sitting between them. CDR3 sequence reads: CASSISGLSYEQYF. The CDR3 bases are TGTGCCAGTAGTATCTCAGGGCTCTCCTACGAGCAGTACTTC.

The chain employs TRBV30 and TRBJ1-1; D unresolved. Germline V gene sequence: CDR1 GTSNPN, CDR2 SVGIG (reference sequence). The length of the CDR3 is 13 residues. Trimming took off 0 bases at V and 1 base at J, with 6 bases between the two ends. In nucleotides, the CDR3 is TGTGCCTGGAGTGTCGGCCGGAACACTGAAGCTTTCTTT. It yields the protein CAWSVGRNTEAFF.

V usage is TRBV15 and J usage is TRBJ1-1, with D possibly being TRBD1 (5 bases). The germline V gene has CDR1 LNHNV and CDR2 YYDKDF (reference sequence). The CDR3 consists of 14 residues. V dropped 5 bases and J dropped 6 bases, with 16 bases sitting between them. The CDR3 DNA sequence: TGTGCCACCAGCGATATACAGGTTTCTCCTGAAGCTTTCTTT. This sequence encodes CATSDIQVSPEAFF.

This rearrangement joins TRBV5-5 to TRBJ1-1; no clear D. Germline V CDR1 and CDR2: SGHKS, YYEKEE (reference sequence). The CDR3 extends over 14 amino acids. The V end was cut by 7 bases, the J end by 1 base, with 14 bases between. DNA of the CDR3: TGTGCCAGCGGAAATGATGCCGGGAACACTGAAGCTTTCTTT. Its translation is CASGNDAGNTEAFF.

CDR3 protein: CASSQLTGLNEKLFF. CDR3 nucleotides: TGCGCCAGCAGCCAACTGACAGGGCTTAATGAAAAACTGTTTTTT. The rearrangement uses TRBV4-3 and TRBJ1-4, with 7 bases fitting TRBD1. Germline values: CDR1 LGHNA, CDR2 YSLEER. This CDR3 is 15 amino acids long. The V segment lost 2 bases and the J segment 4 bases; nucleotides outside the gene matches: 4.

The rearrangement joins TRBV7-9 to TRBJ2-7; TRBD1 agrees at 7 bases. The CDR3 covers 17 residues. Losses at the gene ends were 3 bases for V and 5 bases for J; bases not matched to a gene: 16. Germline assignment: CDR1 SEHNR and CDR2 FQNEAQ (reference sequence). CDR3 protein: CASSLAAVSGGWNEQYF. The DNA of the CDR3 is TGTGCCAGCAGCTTGGCAGCTGTTTCAGGGGGTTGGAACGAGCAGTACTTC. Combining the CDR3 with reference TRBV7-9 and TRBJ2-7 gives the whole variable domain DTGVSQNPRHKITKRGQNVTFRCDPISEHNRLYWYRQTLGQGPEFLTYFQNEAQLEKSRLLSDRFSAERPKGSFSTLEIQRTEQGDSAMYLCASSLAAVSGGWNEQYFGPGTRLTVT.

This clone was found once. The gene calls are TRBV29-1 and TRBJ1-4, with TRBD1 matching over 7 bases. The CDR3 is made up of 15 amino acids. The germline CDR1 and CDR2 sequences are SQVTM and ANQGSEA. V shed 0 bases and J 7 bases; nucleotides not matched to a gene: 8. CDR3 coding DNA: TGCAGCGTTGAAGATCAGAAGGGGGCAGGTGAAAAACTGTTTTTT. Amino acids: CSVEDQKGAGEKLFF.

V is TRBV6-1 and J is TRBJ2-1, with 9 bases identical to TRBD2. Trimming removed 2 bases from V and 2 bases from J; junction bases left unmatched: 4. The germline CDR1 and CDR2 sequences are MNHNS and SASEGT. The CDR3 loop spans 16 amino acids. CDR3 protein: CASSERASGAYNEQFF. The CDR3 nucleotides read TGTGCCAGCAGTGAAAGGGCTAGCGGGGCCTACAATGAGCAGTTCTTC.

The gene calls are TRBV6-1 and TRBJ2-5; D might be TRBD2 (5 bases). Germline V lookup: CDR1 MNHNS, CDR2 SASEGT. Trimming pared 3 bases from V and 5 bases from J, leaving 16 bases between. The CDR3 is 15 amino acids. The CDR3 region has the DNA TGTGCCAGCAGTGACGGACCTGGCTCGGGGGAGACCCAGTACTTC. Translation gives CASSDGPGSGETQYF.

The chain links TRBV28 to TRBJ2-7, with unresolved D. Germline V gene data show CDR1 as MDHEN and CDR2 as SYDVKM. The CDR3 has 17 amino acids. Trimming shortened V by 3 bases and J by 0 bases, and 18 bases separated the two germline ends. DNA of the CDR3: TGTGCCAGCAGTTTCAATATCTTAGGCCAAAGCTCCTACGAGCAGTACTTC. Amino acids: CASSFNILGQSSYEQYF.

The CDR3 loop is CASSQGPGTSVGETQYF. The CDR3 DNA is TGTGCCAGCAGCCAAGGCCCCGGGACTAGCGTGGGAGAGACCCAGTACTTC. This chain uses TRBV4-2 with TRBJ2-5, with 10 bases aligning to TRBD2. With 1 base clipped from V and 4 bases from J, the junction kept 9 bases outside the gene matches. The CDR3 has 17 amino acids. Germline V gene sequence: CDR1 LGHNA, CDR2 YNFKEQ.

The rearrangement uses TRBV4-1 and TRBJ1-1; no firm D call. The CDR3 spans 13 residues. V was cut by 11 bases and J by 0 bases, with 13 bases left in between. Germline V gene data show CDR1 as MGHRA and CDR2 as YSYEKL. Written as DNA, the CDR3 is TGCGCCTCAAAAGACGGCTTGAACACTGAAGCTTTCTTT. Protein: CASKDGLNTEAFF.

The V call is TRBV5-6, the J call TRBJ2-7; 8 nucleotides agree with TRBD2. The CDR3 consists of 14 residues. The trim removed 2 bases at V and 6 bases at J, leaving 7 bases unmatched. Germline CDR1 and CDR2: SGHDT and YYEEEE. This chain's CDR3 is CASSLAAGGFEQYF. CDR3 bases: TGTGCCAGCAGCTTAGCGGCGGGGGGTTTCGAGCAGTACTTC.